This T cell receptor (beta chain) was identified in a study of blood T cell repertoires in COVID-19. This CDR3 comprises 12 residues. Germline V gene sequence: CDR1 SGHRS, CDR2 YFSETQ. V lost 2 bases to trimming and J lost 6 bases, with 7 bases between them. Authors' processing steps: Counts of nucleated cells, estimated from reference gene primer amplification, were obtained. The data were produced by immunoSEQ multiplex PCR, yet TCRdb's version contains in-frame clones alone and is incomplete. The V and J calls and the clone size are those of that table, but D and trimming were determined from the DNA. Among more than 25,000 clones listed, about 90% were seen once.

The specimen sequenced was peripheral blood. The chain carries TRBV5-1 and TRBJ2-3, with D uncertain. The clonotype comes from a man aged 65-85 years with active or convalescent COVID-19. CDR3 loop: CASSLSLDTQYF. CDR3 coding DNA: TGCGCCAGCAGCTTAAGCCTGGATACGCAGTATTTT. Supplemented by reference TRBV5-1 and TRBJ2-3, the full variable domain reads KAGVTQTPRYLIKTRGQQVTLSCSPISGHRSVSWYQQTPGQGLQFLFEYFSETQRNKGNFPGRFSGRQFSNSRSEMNVSTLELGDSALYLCASSLSLDTQYFGPGTRLTVL.